The following is a TCR beta chain sequence with its context. Its antigen remains undetermined. No quality values exist for individual bases; no much larger clone is one base distant. This record belongs to a study of cytomegalovirus exposure and HLA in healthy donors listed by TCRdb under 2017. Study-level background: In an earlier analysis of 550 to 750 of the donors, 250 to 350 Gb of sequence data and 95 million to 130 million unique TCR beta sequences from some 170 million T cells were reported. In the later analysis, no new phenotypic data were used to find candidate immune exposures; instead, reliance was placed on TCR beta sequences and their occurrence across donors. HLA typing included class I and class II loci at four-digit resolution. On average, roughly 200,000 unique TCR beta nucleotide sequences were sequenced per donor among a few hundred genotyped donors of the cohort, with roughly a sixth of those sequences being non-productive. High-throughput TCR immunosequencing, statistical association of individual TCRs with disease status, and machine learning were combined to predict cytomegalovirus infection status. An early release that covered approximately 600 HLA-typed donors contained approximately 320 gigabases of sequencing data and 65 million to 100 million unique TCR sequences. Among the roughly 400 genotyped donors, around 81% belonged to the genetic ancestry cluster associated with self-reported Caucasian donors. A later genetic analysis took genome-wide SNP genotypes for about three fifths of the 666 donors and used that subset as a discovery cohort. Every discovery cohort repertoire had been produced on one sequencing platform. Four or five DR-DQ haplotypes were handled as single units for association and clustering because linkage in the cohort was strong. Alongside the repertoire data, information on donor age, sex, ethnicity and CMV serostatus was compiled. The number of typed donors differed by locus: about 629-630 for A, B, C, DRB1 and DQB1; 500 to 550 for DQA1; some 590 for DPA1; and approximately 450 for DPB1. The study profiled the T cell repertoires of hundreds of subjects by immunosequencing and related them to cytomegalovirus serostatus. In addition to the first cohort of 666 subjects, a separate validation cohort of 120 different subjects was used. The aim of the study was to test whether cataloging public T cell receptors could identify signatures of past pathogen exposure. In a later analysis, previously published TCR beta repertoires from about 670 donors were re-analyzed and high-resolution HLA genotyping was added so that TCR occurrence patterns could be studied. An earlier analysis of around 580 of the donors used high-throughput TCR beta sequencing to judge whether each TCR beta V gene segment behaved as functional or pseudogenic.

The library was obtained by the immunoSEQ multiplex PCR assay. For the multiplex PCR, a mixture combining 60 forward primers for TCR Vbeta segments and 13 reverse primers for TCR Jbeta segments was used. The CDR3 region of rearranged TCR beta genes was amplified from genomic DNA by a multiplex PCR assay. The amplified TCR beta libraries were sequenced on the Illumina HiSeq System as 87-base-pair reads. The authors' analysis ran thus. Across the 666 repertoires, a later analysis counted roughly 77 million unique TCR beta chains, 8.5 million to 12 million of which were shared by at least two donors. Raw reads were error-corrected and collapsed into unique sequences by a nearest-neighbor algorithm in which closely related sequences were merged to remove PCR and sequencing errors. CDR3 sequences were aligned to IMGT reference sequences to assign V, D and J gene segments. For a sequence to be retained, a match of at least six nucleotides to both a V gene segment and a J gene segment was required. A rearrangement counted as productive if the CDR3 had no stop codons and remained in frame with V and J, and every other rearrangement counted as non-productive. CDR3 was defined by IMGT convention, running from the second conserved V-encoded cysteine to the conserved J-encoded phenylalanine. Sequences without an unambiguous match to a single V gene segment were excluded from the earlier analysis of 450 to 650 of the donors. An earlier analysis of 587 of the donors classified V segments as functional when productive rearrangements were above 56.7% and as segregating when the standard deviation between donors was above 5%. A statistical classification framework was built for diagnosing cytomegalovirus status from the catalog of TCR beta chain sequences. In a later analysis, V and J genes were assigned by comparing TCR nucleotide sequences against IMGT/GENE-DB human TR gene sequences. The TCRdist pipeline was used in a later analysis to assign CDR3 sequences and most-parsimonious VDJ recombination scenarios. In a later analysis, each TCR beta chain was defined by its CDR3 amino acid sequence together with its V-gene family, and reads lacking a unique V-gene family were excluded. As a way to deal with suspected cross-contamination and a sequencing artifact, a later analysis dropped approximately 590 nucleotide sequences that were highly shared and had low generation probability. In a later analysis, a clonal expansion index was calculated for each public chain from normalized within-repertoire ranks of inferred template counts. In a later analysis, generation probabilities were computed with a VDJ recombination model fitted to out-of-frame rearrangements, and the resulting probabilities were checked against IGoR. In a later analysis, TCR-TCR, TCR-HLA and TCR-CMV co-occurrence was scored with hypergeometric tests, and a repertoire-size bias correction was applied to TCR pairs. To estimate false discovery rates, a later analysis permuted the HLA or CMV assignments 20 times. In a later analysis, co-occurring TCRs were grouped using DBSCAN, with TCRdist sequence similarity added in when clustering inside HLA-allele-positive subsets. Repertoires with fewer than 30,000 or more than 120,000 public chains, plus five repertoires with anomalous nucleotide sharing, were excluded from co-occurrence clustering. What TCRdb holds here is the immuneACCESS table cut down to in-frame rearrangements. Part of the clones is not present; checked against another copy, under half of the missing clones reflect an unresolved V gene, and the others are unexplained. The V and J calls and the clone size are those of that table, but D and trimming were determined from the DNA. Within this sample are around 70,000 clones, with 70% to 75% of them counted one time only. The top ten clonotypes cover around 10% of the sample.

In total, around 600 healthy bone marrow donors made up the cohort. At the time of sampling, every cohort member was nominally healthy, though immune exposures that went unrecorded were likely present. Of the 600 or so cohort members, 289 had a positive CMV serostatus and 350 to 450 had a negative one, while no CMV serostatus was recorded for the donor. Every donor gave a peripheral blood sample, and the peripheral blood mononuclear cells from that sample were used for TCR beta sequencing. Genomic DNA extraction from the blood cell samples was performed with the Qiagen DNeasy Blood Extraction Kit. The V and J ends are trimmed by 2 bases and 3 bases, leaving 8 bases between them. The germline V gene (reference sequence) provides CDR1 SGHNT and CDR2 YYREEE. Including cysteine and phenylalanine, the CDR3 has 14 amino acids. Just CDR3 DNA is preserved here, 42 bases in frame from base 1. What the work shows at the level of the full study, not this receptor alone: According to a later analysis, most CMV-associated TCR beta chains appeared to be HLA-restricted, and the HLA associations seemed to be driven largely by CMV exposure. Specific HLA alleles were associated with over 15,000 TCR beta sequences at a false discovery rate of 0.05 in a later analysis. Because HLA typing was missing for some donors at each locus, association tests included only the typed subset. The only immune exposure information available for the cohort was CMV serostatus. The cohort was sequenced for TCR beta chains only, and without alpha or paired-chain data the features that could be detected were limited. Presence/absence analyses assumed roughly uniform sequencing depth across donors, an assumption that may not hold. The authors suggested that the approach could potentially be generalized to other disease states and immunological phenotypes. Assigning TCR associations to individual alleles was difficult when HLA alleles, especially DR and DQ, strongly co-occurred. In the study, 150 to 200 TCR beta chains were listed as associated with cytomegalovirus. Because the 87-base-pair reads could not distinguish some IMGT-functional V segments, including TRBV6-2 and TRBV6-3, those segments were excluded. In an earlier analysis of about 600 of the donors, most TCR beta V segments appeared in productive rearrangements about 87% or about 30% of the time, broadly matching IMGT annotations. A cluster of highly shared sequence variants was judged likely to be a technical artifact of the sequencing pipeline. A later analysis found that TCR association rates varied across HLA loci, with DRB1 alleles showing the most associated TCRs and HLA-C alleles the fewest. In a later genetic analysis, a missense DCLRE1C variant was associated with V-gene and J-gene trimming of TCR beta chains, and the association was replicated in an independent cohort. Correlated functional status among segregating V segments might reflect linkage disequilibrium, but an unknown experimental factor could not be ruled out. While some public TCRs were present in many individuals, most TCR sequences turned up only very rarely across donors. A further reported finding was that TCR beta sequences accurately predicted the HLA-A and HLA-B alleles for most subjects in the first cohort. A few of the identified cytomegalovirus-associated TCR beta chains were confirmed in vitro to be specific for cytomegalovirus antigens. Seventeen rarely observed V segments, including chromosome 9 orphons, were excluded from the earlier analysis of several hundred of the donors because counts were too low. In a later analysis, HLA-associated TCR beta chains were found to be more clonally expanded and to have lower generation probabilities than equally common non-associated chains. The classifier was reported to diagnose cytomegalovirus status with high specificity and sensitivity in both the original and validation cohorts. According to a later genetic analysis, donors in an Asian-associated ancestry cluster had fewer N-insertions in productive TCRs than the approximately 630-donor mean. In a later analysis, several top co-occurrence clusters were reported to appear linked to parvovirus B19, influenza, CMV and Epstein-Barr virus.

The rearranged segments are TRBV5-4 and TRBJ1-4; a weak D assignment points to TRBD1 (5 bases agree). Input material: PBMCs. The source of this sequence is a human donor in good health. For the CDR3, the sequence is CASSFGGANEKLFF. In nucleotides, the sequence is TGTGCCAGCAGCTTTGGAGGGGCTAATGAAAAACTGTTTTTT. Outside the CDR3, residues come from the reference TRBV5-4 and TRBJ1-4 proteins, so the full variable domain is: ETGVTQSPTHLIKTRGQQVTLRCSSQSGHNTVSWYQQALGQGPQFIFQYYREEENGRGNFPPRFSGLQFPNYSSELNVNALELDDSALYLCASSFGGANEKLFFGSGTQLSVL.